The text below deals with one T cell receptor beta chain. The target antigen is unknown. This specimen belongs to a study of tumor-infiltrating lymphocytes in primary liver carcinoma. Study-wide background: Men as well as women, aged 30 to 69 years, made up the patients.

Both RNA and DNA were isolated together from roughly 20-30 mg of bulk tissue that had not been sorted. The study sampled five separate regions from each tumor. Tumor samples each held over 90% viable tumor cells. The study's findings and limits: Tumor tissue displayed a significantly greater top-250-clone fraction than blood (p = 0.039).

TCR beta cDNA was made from approximately 540 ng total RNA with a constant-region primer. Nested multiplex PCR, run for three rounds with slightly modified ARM-PCR, yielded TCR beta libraries. A C-beta reverse primer and TRBV1-TRBV30 forward primers served in each of the first two PCR rounds, at ten to eleven cycles apiece. A single record per CDR3 protein comes from TCRdb applying MiXCR to the multiplex PCR reads. Altogether approximately 110,000 distinct CDR3 sequences are present, 55% to 75% being singletons, with the ten largest covering approximately 8.9%. CDR1 and CDR2 (germline): DFQATT, SNEGSKA (reference sequence). The junction had 8 bases not matched to a gene; V was cut back by 1 base and J by 5 bases. CDR3 length: 16 residues.

The clonotype originates from a woman in her sixties with primary liver carcinoma and hepatitis B virus infection. Sequencing was performed on liver tumor tissue from sampling region 3. Specified subset: tumor region T3, left-lateral pole. This sequence joins TRBV20-1 and TRBJ2-3; 11 nucleotides match TRBD2. The CDR3, as DNA: TGCAGTGCTAGAGCGGGATCTAGCGGGAGGCTAGATACGCAGTATTTT. Translating it yields CSARAGSSGRLDTQYF.